This paragraph reports one T cell receptor beta chain. This entry belongs to a study of blood T cell repertoires in COVID-19. The data were produced by immunoSEQ multiplex PCR, yet TCRdb's version contains in-frame clones alone and is incomplete. The sample gives approximately 280,000 clones, around 88% of which show up once; 2% to 2.5% is in the top ten. The germline CDR1 and CDR2 sequences are SGHAT and FQNNGV. This CDR3 comprises 18 residues. V lost 0 bases to trimming and J lost 0 bases; unmatched junction nucleotides: 8. The material sequenced was peripheral blood. The sequence was collected from a woman aged 30 to 39 who had recovered from COVID-19. The V call is TRBV11-2, the J call TRBJ2-3, with 8 nucleotides matching TRBD2. The CDR3: CASSLDGGGDYSTDTQYF. The CDR3 DNA reads as TGTGCCAGCAGCTTAGACGGGGGGGGTGATTATAGCACAGATACGCAGTATTTT. Based on the CDR3 plus reference TRBV11-2 and TRBJ2-3, the full variable domain is EAGVAQSPRYKIIEKRQSVAFWCNPISGHATLYWYQQILGQGPKLLIQFQNNGVVDDSQLPKDRFSAERLKGVDSTLKIQPAKLEDSAVYLCASSLDGGGDYSTDTQYFGPGTRLTVL.